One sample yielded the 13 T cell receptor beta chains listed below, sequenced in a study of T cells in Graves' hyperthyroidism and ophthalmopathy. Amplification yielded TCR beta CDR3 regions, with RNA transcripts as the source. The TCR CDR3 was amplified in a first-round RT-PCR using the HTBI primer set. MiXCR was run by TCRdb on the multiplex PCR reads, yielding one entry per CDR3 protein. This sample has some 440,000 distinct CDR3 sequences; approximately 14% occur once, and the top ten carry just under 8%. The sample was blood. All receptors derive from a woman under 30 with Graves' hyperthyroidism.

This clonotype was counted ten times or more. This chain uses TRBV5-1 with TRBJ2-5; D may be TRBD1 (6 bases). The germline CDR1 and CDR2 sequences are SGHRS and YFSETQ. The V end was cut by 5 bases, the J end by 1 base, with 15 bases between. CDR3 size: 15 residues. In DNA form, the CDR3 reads TGCGCCAGCAGGGGGCAGGGGTCTTCCCAAGAGACCCAGTACTTC. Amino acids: CASRGQGSSQETQYF.

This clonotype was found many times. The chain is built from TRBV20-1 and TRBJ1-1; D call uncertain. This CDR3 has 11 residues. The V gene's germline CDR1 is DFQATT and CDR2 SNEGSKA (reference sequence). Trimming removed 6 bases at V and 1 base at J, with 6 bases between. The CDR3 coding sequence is TGCAGTGCCCGGCCGAACACTGAAGCTTTCTTT. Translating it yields CSARPNTEAFF.

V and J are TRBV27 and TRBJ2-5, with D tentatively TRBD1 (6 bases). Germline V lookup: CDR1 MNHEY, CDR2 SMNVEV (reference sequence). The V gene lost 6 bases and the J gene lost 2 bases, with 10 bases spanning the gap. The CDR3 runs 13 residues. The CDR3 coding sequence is TGTGCCAGCAGCGAGGACAGTCAAGAGACCCAGTACTTC. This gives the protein CASSEDSQETQYF.

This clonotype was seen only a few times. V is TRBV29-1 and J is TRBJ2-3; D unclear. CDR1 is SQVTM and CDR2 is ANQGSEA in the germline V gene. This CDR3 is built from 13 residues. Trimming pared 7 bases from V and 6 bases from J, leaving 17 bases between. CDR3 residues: CSAPFRVTDTQYF. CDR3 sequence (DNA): TGCAGCGCCCCGTTTAGGGTTACGGATACGCAGTATTTT.

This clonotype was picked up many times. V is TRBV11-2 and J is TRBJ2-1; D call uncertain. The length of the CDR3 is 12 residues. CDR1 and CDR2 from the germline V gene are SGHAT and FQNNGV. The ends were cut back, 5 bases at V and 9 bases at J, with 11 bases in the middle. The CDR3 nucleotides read TGTGCCAGCAGCCGAACCCCCAGTGAGCAGTTCTTC. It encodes CASSRTPSEQFF.

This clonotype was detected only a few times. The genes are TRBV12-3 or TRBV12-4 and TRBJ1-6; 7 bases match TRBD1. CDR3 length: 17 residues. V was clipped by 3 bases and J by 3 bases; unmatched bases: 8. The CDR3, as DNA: TGTGCCAGCAGTTTTGGGACGACAGGGCTCTATAATTCACCCCTCCACTTT. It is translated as CASSFGTTGLYNSPLHF.

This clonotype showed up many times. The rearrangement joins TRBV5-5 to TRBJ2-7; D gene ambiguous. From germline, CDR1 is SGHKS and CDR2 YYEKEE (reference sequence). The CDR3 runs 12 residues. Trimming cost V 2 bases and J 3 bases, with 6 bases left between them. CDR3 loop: CASSLRIYEQYF. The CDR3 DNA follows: TGTGCCAGCAGCTTAAGGATCTACGAGCAGTACTTC.

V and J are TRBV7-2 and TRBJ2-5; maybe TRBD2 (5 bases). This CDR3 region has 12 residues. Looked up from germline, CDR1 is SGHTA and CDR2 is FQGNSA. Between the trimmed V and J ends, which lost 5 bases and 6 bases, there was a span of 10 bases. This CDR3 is CASSPRGQTQYF. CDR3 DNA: TGTGCCAGCAGCCCCCGAGGGCAGACCCAGTACTTC.

The CDR3 nucleotides are TGTGCCAGCAGCTTAGAGGCCACTCCGAATGAGCAGTTCTTC. It yields the protein CASSLEATPNEQFF. The rearrangement joins TRBV7-9 to TRBJ2-1; D call uncertain. The germline V gene has CDR1 SEHNR and CDR2 FQNEAQ (reference sequence). The CDR3 totals 14 residues. The germline V and J ends were trimmed by 1 base and 7 bases, with 11 bases remaining between them.

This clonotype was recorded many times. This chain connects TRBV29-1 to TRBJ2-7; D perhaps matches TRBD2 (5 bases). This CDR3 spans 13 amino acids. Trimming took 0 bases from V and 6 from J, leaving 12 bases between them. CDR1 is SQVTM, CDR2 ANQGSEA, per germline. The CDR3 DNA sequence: TGCAGCGTTGAAGATGGGGTCGGGGTCGAGCAGTACTTC. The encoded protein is CSVEDGVGVEQYF.

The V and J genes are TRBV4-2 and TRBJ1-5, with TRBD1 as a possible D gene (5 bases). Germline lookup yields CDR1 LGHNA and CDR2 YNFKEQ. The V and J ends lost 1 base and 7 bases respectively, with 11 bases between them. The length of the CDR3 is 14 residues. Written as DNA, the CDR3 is TGTGCCAGCAGCCAAGGGGGGGGGGTCCAGCCCCAGCATTTT. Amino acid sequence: CASSQGGGVQPQHF.

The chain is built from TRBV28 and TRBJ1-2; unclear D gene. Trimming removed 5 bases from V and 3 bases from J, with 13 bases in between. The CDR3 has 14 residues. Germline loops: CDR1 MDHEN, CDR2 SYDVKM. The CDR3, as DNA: TGTGCCAGCAGTCCCTTCGAGTCTTACTATGGCTACACCTTC. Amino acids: CASSPFESYYGYTF.

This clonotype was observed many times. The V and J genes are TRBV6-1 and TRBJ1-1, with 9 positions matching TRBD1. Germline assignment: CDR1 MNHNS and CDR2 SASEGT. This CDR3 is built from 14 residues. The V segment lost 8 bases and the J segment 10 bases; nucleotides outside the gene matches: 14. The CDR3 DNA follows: TGTGCCAGCCGGACACAGGGGGCGGACGATCGAGCTTTCTTT. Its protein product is CASRTQGADDRAFF.